The entry below describes one T cell receptor (beta chain). Its antigen target is currently unknown. Base quality data are lacking; no much larger clone is found one base away. The CDR3 regions of human TCRbeta chains were analyzed by immunosequencing. Processing in the source paper ran as follows. TCRs in the repertoires were matched against a reference library of SARS-CoV-2-specific TCRs that had been generated with the MIRA antigen-specificity platform. Breadth was defined as the fraction of unique TCRs that were SARS-CoV-2-associated. Depth was defined as the fraction of total T cells that were SARS-CoV-2-associated. Using the MIRA data, each spike-specific TCR was assigned both to the spike region to which the TCR was reactive and to a CD4 or CD8 class. Log10-transformed breadth and depth values were compared by one-way ANOVA with Sidak's multiple comparisons tests. TCRdb's version of the immuneACCESS table is confined to in-frame rearrangements and falls short of the full clone set. An unresolved V gene accounts for under half of the shortfall where checked; the remainder is of unknown origin. V, J and clone size derive from that table, while D and trimming were established from the DNA sequence. This sample has about 150,000 clones in its table, and roughly nine tenths of those were observed once. The ten most abundant clones make up about 1.4% of the sample.

The data were obtained in a study of T cell responses to AZD1222 COVID-19 vaccine (dated by TCRdb to the early 2020s). Looking at the study overall: TCR sequencing was performed for roughly 250 trial participants, of whom roughly 200 were given two doses of AZD1222 and about 25 were given two doses of MenACWY control vaccine. Trial participants were enrolled by age into subgroups of 18-55, 56-69 and 70-plus years, and around 150, 29 and 61 TCR-sequenced participants, respectively, were included in these subgroups.

Here is what the overall study found, with its caveats: Participants were mostly white British, with more females than males. The authors suggested clonal diversity may have been underestimated. The vaccine-associated CD4 TCRs covered the entire spike protein, and the dominant responses fell in regions 160-218 and 743-854. Conclusions about previously exposed vaccinees are limited, since just five to seven AZD1222 recipients were seropositive for SARS-CoV-2 at baseline. After two AZD1222 doses, spike-specific TCR breadth and depth were significantly higher than at day 0 and than in MenACWY recipients. In the small 56-69-year group, the increase in depth fell short of significance, most likely because of low power. Because no day 14 peak-response samples were available, the repertoires could be characterized only after the peak T cell response. Reportedly, almost half of the unique spike-specific TCRs recognized epitopes lying outside the regions that are mutated in the B.1.351 and B.1.1.7 variants.

Its CDR3 holds 14 amino acids, cysteine through phenylalanine. CDR3 DNA is the only sequence kept; it has 42 bases, read in frame from the first base. The germline V end is reduced by 7 bases and the J end by 2 bases; junction bases left unmatched: 6. The germline V gene sets CDR1 to WSHSY and CDR2 to SAAADI. This specimen's time point label, interpreted: about 28 days (+/-7) after the second vaccine dose. Because spike-specific TCR depth and breadth did not differ between the two schedules, AZD1222 recipients who got a second dose at roughly 4 weeks were pooled with those who got a second dose at roughly 12 weeks. Vaccinee samples were obtained from the UK trials COV001 and COV002, which included a single-blind randomized controlled phase 2/3 trial of AZD1222 (ChAdOx1 nCoV-19) in healthy adults. For TCRbeta chain sequencing, PBMC samples were collected from trial participants at day 0 and at day 28 after the second dose.

The rearrangement combines TRBV10-2 with TRBJ2-3; 7 middle bases align to TRBD2. The sample in question was peripheral blood, obtained 28 days after the second AZD1222 dose. This TCR was sampled from an adult who received the AZD1222 COVID-19 vaccine. The CDR3 region: CASIRGRDTDTQYF. The DNA reads as follows: TGCGCCAGCATCCGGGGGAGGGACACAGATACGCAGTATTTT.